This T cell receptor (beta chain) was sequenced in a study of blood T cell repertoires in COVID-19. The CDR3 totals 15 residues. Per the germline V gene, CDR1 is SGHNT and CDR2 is YYREEE (reference sequence). The junction had 3 bases not matched to a gene; V was cut back by 4 bases and J by 4 bases. The table came from immunoSEQ multiplex PCR; TCRdb's copy has only in-frame clones and leaves some out. This sample has 270,000 or so clones, with roughly 90% found just once. The sequence derives from a man aged 40-55 years who had been exposed to COVID-19. Sequencing was carried out using PBMCs or T cells enriched from blood (not recorded which). The V call is TRBV5-4, the J call TRBJ2-2, with 11 bases fitting TRBD1. The CDR3 DNA sequence: TGTGCCAGCAGCCCCGGGACAGGGGGCACCGGGGAGCTGTTTTTT. Amino acids: CASSPGTGGTGELFF.